One and the same sample provided the 15 T cell receptor beta chains below, sequenced in a study of T cells in tuberculosis. The time point here: new active TB diagnosis, blood taken before or within 7 days of starting treatment. TCRdb keeps only in-frame clones here, not all; method: immunoSEQ multiplex PCR. The sample consists of 30,000 to 35,000 clones, approximately 93% of them appearing once. This material consisted of PBMCs, taken at tuberculosis diagnosis. The receptors shown here come from an adult with tuberculosis.

J is TRBJ1-1 and V is TRBV5-8, with a possible D match to TRBD1 (5 bases). Germline V gene data show CDR1 as SGHTS and CDR2 as YDEGEE. This CDR3 contains 13 residues. Trimming removed 4 bases at V and 3 bases at J, with 10 bases between. The CDR3 reads CASSTGRDTEAFF. The CDR3 bases are TGTGCCAGCAGCACAGGACGGGACACTGAAGCTTTCTTT.

The chain combines TRBV2 with TRBJ1-1, with D maybe TRBD1 (6 bases). The germline V gene has CDR1 SNHLY and CDR2 FYNNEI. Between the trimmed V and J ends, which lost 4 bases and 6 bases, there was a span of 18 bases. The CDR3 sequence is 15 residues long. The CDR3 spells CASSVSAGVGSEAFF. The CDR3 nucleotides read TGTGCCAGCAGTGTTTCGGCAGGGGTCGGTTCTGAAGCTTTCTTT.

This chain links TRBV6-6 with TRBJ2-7; TRBD2 agrees at 9 bases. There are 15 residues in the CDR3. Germline V gives CDR1 MNHNY, CDR2 SVGAGI (reference sequence). V lost 1 base, J lost 3 bases, and 4 bases stayed unmatched. Written as DNA, the CDR3 is TGTGCCAGCAGTTACTTAGCGGGAGCGGGCTACGAGCAGTACTTC. Its protein is CASSYLAGAGYEQYF.

The chain has TRBV9 and TRBJ2-1, with D maybe TRBD2 (6 bases). V lost 0 bases to trimming and J lost 0 bases, with 7 bases between them. In germline, CDR1 is SGDLS, CDR2 YYNGEE. The CDR3 loop spans 15 amino acids. In DNA form, the CDR3 reads TGTGCCAGCAGCGTAGTAGCGGTCTCCTACAATGAGCAGTTCTTC. Amino acids: CASSVVAVSYNEQFF.

The rearrangement uses TRBV5-6 and TRBJ1-5; D gene unclear. The CDR3 covers 13 residues. Trimming removed 0 bases at V and 5 bases at J, with 6 bases between. Germline-derived CDR1 and CDR2 are SGHDT and YYEEEE. CDR3 loop: CASSLDGDQPQHF. CDR3 bases: TGTGCCAGCAGCTTGGACGGGGATCAGCCCCAGCATTTT.

The chain has TRBV10-2 and TRBJ1-5, with 9 nucleotides matching TRBD1. The CDR3 totals 14 residues. Germline lookup yields CDR1 WSHSY and CDR2 SAAADI. V shed 7 bases, J shed 5 bases, and the junction held 6 bases outside the gene matches. In DNA form, the CDR3 reads TGCGCCAGCACTCTGGACAGGGGTGATCAGCCCCAGCATTTT. Translated, it gives CASTLDRGDQPQHF.

The CDR3 DNA is TGCGCCAGCAGCCCGGACAGGGCCTACGAGCAGTACTTC. Amino acid sequence: CASSPDRAYEQYF. The chain links TRBV23-1 to TRBJ2-7; TRBD1 matches at 8 bases. TRBV23-1 is noted as an ORF with a role that remains uncertain. There are 13 residues in the CDR3. V dropped 6 bases and J dropped 2; count of bases not matched to a gene: 3.

CDR3 coding DNA: TGTGCCAGCAGTCACATCGGGACGGGGGGGTCCTACGAGCAGTACTTC. Protein sequence: CASSHIGTGGSYEQYF. The rearrangement joins TRBV28 to TRBJ2-7; 8 positions match TRBD2. Germline V CDR1 and CDR2: MDHEN, SYDVKM. V was pared by 5 bases and J by 1 base, with 10 bases of the junction left unmatched. There are 16 residues in the CDR3. Combining the CDR3 with reference TRBV28 and TRBJ2-7 gives the whole variable domain DVKVTQSSRYLVKRTGEKVFLECVQDMDHENMFWYRQDPGLGLRLIYFSYDVKMKEKGDIPEGYSVSREKKERFSLILESASTNQTSMYLCASSHIGTGGSYEQYFGPGTRLTVT.

The V gene is TRBV9, the J gene TRBJ1-1, with 7 bases fitting TRBD1. The CDR3 spans 20 residues. Looked up from germline, CDR1 is SGDLS and CDR2 is YYNGEE. V shed 4 bases and J 0 bases; nucleotides not matched to a gene: 21. CDR3 sequence: CASSPPHGTVPLVLNTEAFF. Written as DNA, the CDR3 is TGTGCCAGCAGCCCCCCCCACGGGACAGTTCCCCTGGTCCTGAACACTGAAGCTTTCTTT.

The V and J genes are TRBV5-1 and TRBJ2-3; the match to TRBD2 covers 10 bases. J lost 1 base, V lost 4 bases, and 6 bases had no gene match. From germline, CDR1 is SGHRS and CDR2 YFSETQ. This CDR3 region has 16 residues. CDR3 coding DNA: TGCGCCAGCAGCCAAGCGGGGGGGCCGGGCACAGATACGCAGTATTTT. This codes for CASSQAGGPGTDTQYF.

This chain uses TRBV2 with TRBJ2-1, with 8 bases matching TRBD1. Germline CDR1 is SNHLY and CDR2 is FYNNEI. V trimming: 1 base; J trimming: 1 base; junction bases outside the gene matches: 0. The CDR3 has 15 amino acids. The CDR3 region has the DNA TGTGCCAGCAGTGAAGACAGGGGGTCCTACAATGAGCAGTTCTTC. It yields the protein CASSEDRGSYNEQFF.

The V and J genes are TRBV5-6 and TRBJ1-5; D ambiguous. Germline CDR1 and CDR2: SGHDT and YYEEEE. Trimming took off 4 bases at V and 10 bases at J, with 9 bases between the two ends. The CDR3 runs 11 residues. Written as DNA, the CDR3 is TGTGCCAGCAGCGGTGGAGGTCCCCAGCATTTT. Translated: CASSGGGPQHF.

V gene TRBV27 combines with J gene TRBJ2-7; weak D call: TRBD1 (7 bases). V was cut by 4 bases and J by 0 bases, with 19 bases left in between. This CDR3 contains 17 residues. Germline assignment: CDR1 MNHEY and CDR2 SMNVEV (reference sequence). The CDR3 nucleotides read TGTGCCAGCAGTTCGCCAGGGGGAGCGGGCTCCTCCTACGAGCAGTACTTC. This encodes CASSSPGGAGSSYEQYF.

The chain recombines TRBV4-1 with TRBJ2-3; 7 bases fit TRBD2. J gave up 3 bases and V 0 bases, and 18 bases lay outside the gene matches. This CDR3 has 20 residues. Per the germline V gene, CDR1 is MGHRA and CDR2 is YSYEKL. CDR3 amino acids: CASSQEKERGLPPATDTQYF. CDR3 in DNA: TGCGCCAGCAGCCAAGAGAAGGAGCGGGGTTTACCCCCGGCGACAGATACGCAGTATTTT.

This chain links TRBV15 with TRBJ1-1; D is perhaps TRBD1 (5 bases). The V and J ends lost 5 bases and 6 bases respectively, with 10 bases between them. This CDR3 region has 12 residues. CDR1 and CDR2 from the germline V gene are LNHNV and YYDKDF (reference sequence). The DNA for the CDR3 is TGTGCCACCAGCGGGGGAGGCGCTGAAGCTTTCTTT. As protein: CATSGGGAEAFF.